The 30 T cell receptor beta chains reported below all come from one sample, sequenced in a study of T cells in Graves' hyperthyroidism and ophthalmopathy. The CDR3 regions of TCR beta were amplified from RNA transcripts. TCR CDR3 underwent first-round RT-PCR with the HTBI primer set. TCRdb analysed the multiplex PCR reads with MiXCR anew, one entry per CDR3 protein. The sample contains hundreds of thousands of distinct CDR3 sequences, roughly 14% of which appear only once. Sample: blood. These receptors all come from a man between 18 and 35 years old with Graves' ophthalmopathy.

This clonotype has ten or more counts. In DNA, the CDR3 is TGTGCCAGCAGTTTGATAGCGGGAGGGAGCACAGATACGCAGTATTTT. Its translation: CASSLIAGGSTDTQYF. The chain combines TRBV6-2 or TRBV6-3 with TRBJ2-3; 11 bases match TRBD2. CDR1 and CDR2 from the germline V gene are MNHEY and SVGEGT. V lost 4 bases, J lost 0 bases, and 3 bases stayed unmatched. The CDR3 is 16 residues long.

The J gene is TRBJ1-2, the V gene TRBV6-1; 8 bases fit TRBD1. CDR3 length: 14 amino acids. Germline values: CDR1 MNHNS, CDR2 SASEGT. The V gene end was trimmed by 5 bases and the J gene end by 6 bases; junction bases not matched to a gene: 8. CDR3 sequence (DNA): TGTGCCAGCAGTCTACGGACAGGGAGGGATGGCTACACCTTC. This encodes CASSLRTGRDGYTF.

This clonotype appeared many times. The chain recombines TRBV5-1 with TRBJ2-1; D possibly uses TRBD1 or TRBD2 (5 bases each). V shed 7 bases and J shed 4 bases, with 9 bases lying between them. From germline, CDR1 is SGHRS and CDR2 YFSETQ. The CDR3 runs to 12 residues. The CDR3 nucleotides read TGCGCCAGCGGGACGGAATACAATGAGCAGTTCTTC. Residues: CASGTEYNEQFF.

V gene TRBV19 combines with J gene TRBJ2-3, with D possibly called TRBD1 or TRBD2 (5 bases each). CDR1 and CDR2 (germline): LNHDA, SQIVND (reference sequence). CDR3 length: 14 amino acids. Trimming took off 0 bases at V and 9 bases at J, with 13 bases between the two ends. CDR3 sequence: CASSIDPVWGTQYF. The CDR3 DNA reads TGTGCCAGTAGTATAGATCCCGTCTGGGGGACGCAGTATTTT.

There are many counts of this clonotype. This chain joins TRBV24-1 and TRBJ2-6; D may match TRBD1 or TRBD2 (5 bases each). V lost 3 bases to trimming and J lost 4 bases, with 12 bases between them. Looked up from germline, CDR1 is KGHDR and CDR2 is SFDVKD. The length of the CDR3 is 16 residues. CDR3 nucleotide sequence: TGTGCCACCAGTGATCCTCCCGGGACCGGGGCCAACGTCCTGACTTTC. Translated, it gives CATSDPPGTGANVLTF.

Here the CDR3 reads CASSLRGAMSNSPLHF. CDR3 sequence (DNA): TGTGCCAGCAGCTTACGGGGGGCGATGAGTAATTCACCCCTCCACTTT. This rearrangement joins TRBV7-9 to TRBJ1-6; tentatively, D is TRBD1 (6 bases). Trimming took off 2 bases at V and 6 bases at J, with 14 bases between the two ends. CDR3 size: 16 residues. Looked up from germline, CDR1 is SEHNR and CDR2 is FQNEAQ (reference sequence). Combining the CDR3 with reference TRBV7-9 and TRBJ1-6 gives the whole variable domain DTGVSQNPRHKITKRGQNVTFRCDPISEHNRLYWYRQTLGQGPEFLTYFQNEAQLEKSRLLSDRFSAERPKGSFSTLEIQRTEQGDSAMYLCASSLRGAMSNSPLHFGNGTRLTVT.

The V and J genes are TRBV30 and TRBJ1-1, with D unresolved. The V gene's germline CDR1 is GTSNPN and CDR2 SVGIG (reference sequence). CDR3 length: 12 amino acids. The ends were cut back, 0 bases at V and 4 bases at J, with 6 bases in the middle. CDR3 sequence (DNA): TGTGCCTGGAGTGTAGGTCCCACTGAAGCTTTCTTT. Residues: CAWSVGPTEAFF.

This clonotype was counted at least ten times. The chain employs TRBV5-1 and TRBJ2-5; D is perhaps TRBD1 (5 bases). Looked up from germline, CDR1 is SGHRS and CDR2 is YFSETQ. V was pared by 2 bases and J by 2 bases, with 10 bases between. The CDR3 sequence is 14 residues long. This chain's CDR3 is CASSFDSVQETQYF. In DNA form, the CDR3 reads TGCGCCAGCAGCTTTGACAGCGTGCAAGAGACCCAGTACTTC.

The chain is built from TRBV11-2 and TRBJ1-4; D gene ambiguous. Trimming pared 0 bases from V and 9 bases from J, leaving 14 bases between. CDR1 and CDR2 from the germline V gene are SGHAT and FQNNGV. The CDR3 consists of 15 residues. Here the CDR3 reads CASSLDGQPNQKLFF. CDR3 sequence (DNA): TGTGCCAGCAGCTTAGACGGCCAACCCAATCAAAAACTGTTTTTT.

V usage is TRBV7-8 and J usage is TRBJ1-2; TRBD1 aligns across 7 bases. The CDR3 has 14 residues. In germline, CDR1 is SGHVS, CDR2 FQNEAQ. The J segment lost 5 bases and the V segment lost 6 bases, leaving 9 bases of the junction unmatched. CDR3 bases: TGTGCCAGCAGTACTAGCGTGACAGGGTATGGCTACACCTTC. Protein sequence: CASSTSVTGYGYTF. The complete variable domain, with remaining parts taken from reference TRBV7-8 and TRBJ1-2, reads GAGVSQSPRYKVAKRGQDVALRCDPISGHVSLFWYQQALGQGPEFLTYFQNEAQLDKSGLPSDRFFAERPEGSVSTLKIQRTQQEDSAVYLCASSTSVTGYGYTFGSGTRLTVV.

This clonotype was detected a few times. J is TRBJ2-2 and V is TRBV7-8; either TRBD1 or TRBD2 may fit D (5 bases each). The CDR3 totals 15 residues. Germline V gives CDR1 SGHVS, CDR2 FQNEAQ. Trimming cost V 5 bases and J 4 bases, with 14 bases left between them. CDR3 DNA sequence: TGTGCCAGCAGCCACCTCGGGACCCTCACCGGGGAGCTGTTTTTT. Protein product: CASSHLGTLTGELFF. Full variable domain (rest looked up from reference TRBV7-8 and TRBJ2-2): GAGVSQSPRYKVAKRGQDVALRCDPISGHVSLFWYQQALGQGPEFLTYFQNEAQLDKSGLPSDRFFAERPEGSVSTLKIQRTQQEDSAVYLCASSHLGTLTGELFFGEGSRLTVL.

This clonotype was detected ten times or more. The chain links TRBV19 to TRBJ1-4; 8 bases fit TRBD1. Germline V gene data show CDR1 as LNHDA and CDR2 as SQIVND (reference sequence). V lost 3 bases to trimming and J lost 7 bases; unmatched junction nucleotides: 4. This CDR3 has 14 residues. The CDR3, as DNA: TGTGCCAGTAGTATCGGGACAGGACCTGAAAAACTGTTTTTT. Protein: CASSIGTGPEKLFF. Based on the CDR3 plus reference TRBV19 and TRBJ1-4, the full variable domain is DGGITQSPKYLFRKEGQNVTLSCEQNLNHDAMYWYRQDPGQGLRLIYYSQIVNDFQKGDIAEGYSVSREKKESFPLTVTSAQKNPTAFYLCASSIGTGPEKLFFGSGTQLSVL.

The chain uses TRBV15 and TRBJ1-2; perhaps TRBD1 as D (5 bases). Germline assignment: CDR1 LNHNV and CDR2 YYDKDF (reference sequence). The CDR3 loop spans 16 amino acids. Between the trimmed V and J ends, which lost 6 bases and 7 bases, there was a span of 24 bases. DNA for the CDR3: TGTGCCACCAGATCCTCTCCGACGGGGGGGGAAGGTGGCTACACCTTC. Protein product: CATRSSPTGGEGGYTF.

The sample holds many counts of this clonotype. This chain connects TRBV30 to TRBJ2-7; 8 positions match TRBD2. Germline V lookup: CDR1 GTSNPN, CDR2 SVGIG (reference sequence). The CDR3 length is 15 residues. Unmatched junction bases numbered 10, after V lost 1 base and J lost 5 bases. The CDR3: CAWSGPAGASHEQYF. In DNA, the CDR3 is TGTGCCTGGAGTGGCCCAGCGGGAGCTTCCCACGAGCAGTACTTC.

This clonotype was seen many times. V and J are TRBV2 and TRBJ2-1, with 7 bases matching TRBD2. CDR3 length equals 14 residues. The trim removed 7 bases at V and 3 bases at J, leaving 6 bases unmatched. Germline CDR1 and CDR2: SNHLY and FYNNEI. The CDR3 protein is CASTVLAGYNEQFF. The CDR3 region has the DNA TGTGCCAGCACAGTATTAGCGGGCTACAATGAGCAGTTCTTC.

This chain links TRBV7-7 with TRBJ2-5, with D possibly being TRBD2 (6 bases). The CDR3 covers 13 residues. Looked up from germline, CDR1 is SSHAT and CDR2 is FNYEAQ (reference sequence). The chain's CDR3 is CASGREFGETQYF. DNA for the CDR3: TGTGCTAGCGGACGGGAGTTTGGGGAGACCCAGTACTTC.

The chain combines TRBV5-5 with TRBJ2-6; no reliable D call. This CDR3 spans 15 amino acids. With 1 base removed from V and 0 bases from J, the gap between germline ends came to 5 bases. Germline-derived CDR1 and CDR2 are SGHKS and YYEKEE (reference sequence). In nucleotides, the CDR3 is TGTGCCAGCAGCTTGCTTTTCTCTGGGGCCAACGTCCTGACTTTC. Amino acid sequence: CASSLLFSGANVLTF.

This clonotype was counted many times. The chain joins TRBV30 to TRBJ2-3; TRBD2 might be the D (5 bases). The germline V gene encodes CDR1 GTSNPN and CDR2 SVGIG (reference sequence). This CDR3 comprises 12 residues. The V end lost 3 bases, the J end lost 3 bases, and 7 bases lay between the germline ends. The CDR3, as DNA: TGTGCCTGGAGCCGAGGGACAGATACGCAGTATTTT. Amino acids: CAWSRGTDTQYF.

This clonotype came up many times. The chain uses TRBV24-1 and TRBJ2-1; D possibly uses TRBD1 or TRBD2 (6 bases each). V lost 9 bases and J lost 0, with 14 bases in between. The CDR3 is 15 residues long. From germline, CDR1 is KGHDR and CDR2 SFDVKD. CDR3: CATQRRGSSYNEQFF. The CDR3 nucleotides read TGTGCCACCCAAAGGAGGGGGAGCTCCTACAATGAGCAGTTCTTC.

In this sample, this clonotype turned up many times. The chain carries TRBV12-3 or TRBV12-4 and TRBJ1-2; D gene uncertain. V lost 3 bases, J lost 8 bases, and 10 bases lay in between. The CDR3 spans 12 residues. CDR3 protein: CASSFRNQGYTF. The CDR3 DNA sequence: TGTGCCAGCAGTTTCAGGAATCAGGGCTACACCTTC.

The J gene is TRBJ1-5, the V gene TRBV18, with 10 bases that match TRBD1. Germline CDR1 and CDR2: KGHSH and LQKENI. The V and J ends lost 6 bases and 3 bases, in that order; junction bases with no gene match: 11. The CDR3 is 17 amino acids. The CDR3 DNA reads as TGTGCCAGCTCGGCCGGGACAGGGGTTGGGGTCAATCAGCCCCAGCATTTT. Translating gives CASSAGTGVGVNQPQHF.

This clonotype appeared a few times. This clone may be a read error of a much larger clone one base away. The genes are TRBV20-1 and TRBJ2-7; 10 positions match TRBD1. With V trimmed by 5 bases and J by 7 bases, 5 bases remained unmatched. This CDR3 has 12 residues. Germline CDR1 reads DFQATT; CDR2 reads SNEGSKA (reference sequence). CDR3 sequence (DNA): TGCAGTGCTGGGACAGGGGTCAATGAGCAGTACTTC. Translating it yields CSAGTGVNEQYF.

This clonotype occurred many times. The rearrangement joins TRBV6-1 to TRBJ2-1; D unclear. Germline V gives CDR1 MNHNS, CDR2 SASEGT. This CDR3 contains 13 residues. V was cut by 7 bases and J by 5 bases, with 12 bases left in between. CDR3 in DNA: TGTGCCAGCACCGCCGACCCGGACAATGAGCAGTTCTTC. Translating it yields CASTADPDNEQFF.

The V call is TRBV7-9, the J call TRBJ2-7; 10 nucleotides match TRBD2. This CDR3 has 15 amino acids. Germline V gives CDR1 SEHNR, CDR2 FQNEAQ (reference sequence). The V gene end was trimmed by 5 bases and the J gene end by 2 bases; junction bases not matched to a gene: 6. The CDR3 sequence: CASSHGTSVTYEQYF. The CDR3 DNA reads TGTGCCAGCAGCCACGGGACTAGCGTGACCTACGAGCAGTACTTC.

In this sample, this clonotype turned up many times. The J gene is TRBJ2-2, the V gene TRBV11-2, with a tentative D call TRBD2 (5 bases). The CDR3 sequence is 14 residues long. Germline V gene sequence: CDR1 SGHAT, CDR2 FQNNGV. Trimming cost V 6 bases and J 0 bases, with 8 bases left between them. The DNA for the CDR3 is TGTGCCAGCAGAGGAGGCCCGAACACCGGGGAGCTGTTTTTT. Protein: CASRGGPNTGELFF. The entire variable domain, with the rest obtained from reference TRBV11-2 and TRBJ2-2, is as follows: EAGVAQSPRYKIIEKRQSVAFWCNPISGHATLYWYQQILGQGPKLLIQFQNNGVVDDSQLPKDRFSAERLKGVDSTLKIQPAKLEDSAVYLCASRGGPNTGELFFGEGSRLTVL.

This clonotype was seen a handful of times. The chain uses TRBV6-1 and TRBJ2-2; 7 bases align to TRBD1. V was pared by 4 bases and J by 6 bases, with 5 bases of the junction left unmatched. The germline V gene encodes CDR1 MNHNS and CDR2 SASEGT. The CDR3 loop spans 14 amino acids. CDR3 bases: TGTGCCAGCAGTGGCAACAGGGGCTCCGGGGAGCTGTTTTTT. Protein product: CASSGNRGSGELFF.

The J gene is TRBJ2-7, the V gene TRBV19; TRBD1 matches at 9 bases. Trimming at V came to 2 bases and at J to 3 bases, leaving 2 bases not matched to a gene. This CDR3 spans 14 amino acids. Germline CDR1 reads LNHDA; CDR2 reads SQIVND (reference sequence). The DNA of the CDR3 is TGTGCCAGTAGTATACGGGACAGGGACTACGAGCAGTACTTC. This translates into CASSIRDRDYEQYF. The full variable domain, with the rest looked up from reference TRBV19 and TRBJ2-7, is DGGITQSPKYLFRKEGQNVTLSCEQNLNHDAMYWYRQDPGQGLRLIYYSQIVNDFQKGDIAEGYSVSREKKESFPLTVTSAQKNPTAFYLCASSIRDRDYEQYFGPGTRLTVT.

This clonotype was observed a handful of times. This rearrangement joins TRBV30 to TRBJ1-1, with D uncertain. CDR1 is GTSNPN and CDR2 is SVGIG in the germline V gene (reference sequence). The ends were cut back, 0 bases at V and 7 bases at J, with 9 bases in the middle. CDR3 size: 12 residues. This CDR3 reads CAWSVEGIEAFF. CDR3 DNA: TGTGCCTGGAGTGTGGAGGGAATTGAAGCTTTCTTT.

This clonotype was counted at least ten times. The V gene is TRBV15, the J gene TRBJ2-1; TRBD1 matches 7 bases. This CDR3 has 15 residues. J lost 3 bases, V lost 6 bases, and 8 bases had no gene match. The germline gives CDR1 LNHNV, CDR2 YYDKDF (reference sequence). The CDR3 here is CATRDDRVYYNEQFF. The CDR3, as DNA: TGTGCCACCAGGGACGACAGGGTCTACTACAATGAGCAGTTCTTC.

This clonotype has a count of ten or more. The J gene is TRBJ2-7, the V gene TRBV6-1, with D tentatively TRBD2 (6 bases). CDR1 is MNHNS and CDR2 is SASEGT in the germline V gene. This CDR3 spans 16 amino acids. V was cut by 7 bases and J by 0 bases, with 19 bases left in between. The CDR3 sequence is CASTISGTFSSYEQYF. CDR3 DNA sequence: TGTGCCAGCACCATAAGTGGGACTTTTAGCTCCTACGAGCAGTACTTC.